This TCR beta chain appears in the sequencing data of a study of beta chain features in type 1 diabetes. The study reverse transcribed the entire isolated RNA, so it sequenced expressed TCRB transcripts. Profiled with immunoSEQ multiplex PCR; TCRdb holds only in-frame clones, not every one. The sample lists 240,000 or so clones; 25% to 30% were seen once. The CDR3 has 14 amino acids. Germline assignment: CDR1 SGHVS and CDR2 FQNEAQ. Trimming shortened V by 3 bases and J by 5 bases, and 11 bases separated the two germline ends. This TCR derives from a man aged 25-40 years in good health. Sequencing was carried out using central memory CD4+ T cells from blood. The rearrangement links TRBV7-8 to TRBJ2-1; D is possibly TRBD1 (6 bases). In DNA, the CDR3 is TGTGCCAGCAGCTTGCGAGACAGGAACAATGAGCAGTTCTTC. Translated: CASSLRDRNNEQFF.